The 19 T cell receptor beta chains presented below share a single source sample, sequenced in a study of identical twins. TCRdb re-analysed the 5' RACE reads in MiXCR, keeping a single row per CDR3 protein. The sample lists 520,000 or so distinct CDR3 sequences; 20% to 25% were seen once. The same data also contributed to another study, on T cells expressing NK-cell markers.

The sequenced sample was CD4+ T cells sorted from blood. These receptors all come from a woman aged 18-30 years in good health.

The V and J genes are TRBV27 and TRBJ1-2; D is perhaps TRBD1 (5 bases). The germline V gene encodes CDR1 MNHEY and CDR2 SMNVEV (reference sequence). V gave up 6 bases and J gave up 2 bases, with 13 bases separating them. The CDR3 covers 14 residues. The CDR3 is CASRERGGNYGYTF. In DNA form, the CDR3 reads TGTGCCAGCAGAGAAAGGGGAGGGAACTATGGCTACACCTTC.

This clonotype was picked up a small number of times. The rearrangement links TRBV6-1 to TRBJ2-2, with D hard to call. The V gene lost 4 bases and the J gene lost 9 bases, with 9 bases spanning the gap. The CDR3 consists of 12 residues. Germline CDR1 is MNHNS and CDR2 is SASEGT. CDR3 protein: CASSAPSWELFF. CDR3 nucleotide sequence: TGTGCCAGCAGTGCGCCCTCTTGGGAGCTGTTTTTT.

This chain links TRBV6-1 with TRBJ2-7; tentative D call: TRBD2 (7 bases). The germline CDR1 and CDR2 sequences are MNHNS and SASEGT. The CDR3 runs to 15 residues. V lost 3 bases and J lost 3, with 15 bases in between. CDR3 in amino acids: CASSEWGGSRYEQYF. CDR3 DNA sequence: TGTGCCAGCAGTGAGTGGGGGGGCTCGCGCTACGAGCAGTACTTC.

This chain joins TRBV12-3 or TRBV12-4 and TRBJ2-5; D might be TRBD1 or TRBD2, each matching 5 bases. This CDR3 contains 14 residues. Trimming removed 1 base from V and 5 bases from J, with 11 bases in between. DNA of the CDR3: TGTGCCAGCAGTTTAGATCTGGGGGAGGAGACCCAGTACTTC. It is translated as CASSLDLGEETQYF.

This rearrangement joins TRBV20-1 to TRBJ2-7; no clear D gene. Germline V gives CDR1 DFQATT, CDR2 SNEGSKA (reference sequence). The length of the CDR3 is 15 residues. The V end lost 3 bases, the J end lost 0 bases, and 15 bases lay between the germline ends. The CDR3 spells CSASAVFKSSYEQYF. In nucleotides, the CDR3 is TGCAGTGCTAGTGCCGTTTTCAAAAGCTCCTACGAGCAGTACTTC.

This clonotype has a count of ten or more. The V call is TRBV2, the J call TRBJ1-5; 9 positions agree with TRBD1. With 5 bases clipped from V and 6 bases from J, the junction kept 11 bases outside the gene matches. Per germline, CDR1 SNHLY and CDR2 FYNNEI. The CDR3 is 16 residues long. In DNA, the CDR3 is TGTGCCAGCAGTCAACAGGGGGCTGGTATCGGTCAGCCCCAGCATTTT. Translated: CASSQQGAGIGQPQHF.

This chain uses TRBV2 with TRBJ2-5; D unclear. The V and J ends lost 8 bases and 3 bases respectively, with 13 bases between them. The CDR3 runs to 13 residues. CDR1 and CDR2 from the germline V gene are SNHLY and FYNNEI. CDR3 sequence reads: CASEWGIEETQYF. The CDR3 region has the DNA TGTGCCAGCGAGTGGGGTATTGAAGAGACCCAGTACTTC.

The rearrangement joins TRBV10-3 to TRBJ1-6; D ambiguous. The CDR3 runs to 15 residues. Germline-derived CDR1 and CDR2 are ENHRY and SYGVKD. Trimming removed 6 bases at V and 0 bases at J, with 9 bases between. CDR3 in DNA: TGTGCCATCAGAGACGATAGCTCCTATAATTCACCCCTCCACTTT. Its protein product is CAIRDDSSYNSPLHF.

The chain uses TRBV9 and TRBJ2-2; D perhaps matches TRBD1 (6 bases). Germline V gene data show CDR1 as SGDLS and CDR2 as YYNGEE. The CDR3 consists of 14 residues. V was shortened by 5 bases and J by 1 base, with 9 bases between the two germline ends. Here the CDR3 DNA reads TGTGCCAGCAGTGCGGACAGGAACACCGGGGAGCTGTTTTTT. Protein product: CASSADRNTGELFF.

The rearrangement links TRBV18 to TRBJ2-1; TRBD2 agrees at 12 bases. V was pared by 3 bases and J by 8 bases, with 5 bases of the junction left unmatched. The CDR3 contains 15 residues. Germline V gives CDR1 KGHSH, CDR2 LQKENI. CDR3 loop: CASSPRLAGDYEQFF. The CDR3 DNA reads as TGTGCCAGCTCACCCCGACTAGCGGGAGACTATGAGCAGTTCTTC. Combining the CDR3 with reference TRBV18 and TRBJ2-1 gives the whole variable domain NAGVMQNPRHLVRRRGQEARLRCSPMKGHSHVYWYRQLPEEGLKFMVYLQKENIIDESGMPKERFSAEFPKEGPSILRIQQVVRGDSAAYFCASSPRLAGDYEQFFGPGTRLTVL.

The chain employs TRBV20-1 and TRBJ2-7; possible D gene TRBD2, 6 bases. V was shortened by 3 bases and J by 3 bases, with 12 bases between the two germline ends. This CDR3 has 13 amino acids. Looked up from germline, CDR1 is DFQATT and CDR2 is SNEGSKA (reference sequence). As DNA, the CDR3 is TGCAGTGCTAGCGGGGACTCCTACTACGAGCAGTACTTC. Its protein product is CSASGDSYYEQYF.

This chain joins TRBV11-2 and TRBJ2-2; D ambiguous. V lost 1 base to trimming and J lost 11 bases, with 8 bases between them. This CDR3 region has 12 residues. The germline V gene has CDR1 SGHAT and CDR2 FQNNGV. The CDR3 region is CASSLVSLELFF. In DNA form, the CDR3 reads TGTGCCAGCAGCTTAGTCTCACTAGAGCTGTTTTTT.

This clonotype was detected only a few times. The chain has TRBV12-3 or TRBV12-4 and TRBJ1-3; no clear D gene. The length of the CDR3 is 12 residues. V lost 7 bases, J lost 7 bases, and 11 bases lay in between. CDR3 nucleotide sequence: TGTGCCAGCACTTCAGATGTTAACACCATATATTTT. Its translation: CASTSDVNTIYF.

This clonotype appeared many times. This sequence joins TRBV10-3 and TRBJ2-1; 8 bases fit TRBD2. After removal of 7 bases from V and 6 bases from J, the junction contained 5 bases not matched to a gene. The germline V gene encodes CDR1 ENHRY and CDR2 SYGVKD. The CDR3 is 13 amino acids. In nucleotides, the CDR3 is TGTGCCATCAAGCGGGAGCGGCCCAATGAGCAGTTCTTC. This encodes CAIKRERPNEQFF.

V usage is TRBV6-1 and J usage is TRBJ2-1; 13 bases agree with TRBD2. The V segment lost 6 bases and the J segment 7 bases; nucleotides outside the gene matches: 6. CDR1 is MNHNS and CDR2 is SASEGT in the germline V gene. The CDR3 runs 15 residues. The CDR3 is CASSRTSGSGNEQFF. As DNA, the CDR3 is TGTGCCAGCAGCCGGACTAGCGGGAGTGGGAATGAGCAGTTCTTC.

The genes are TRBV20-1 and TRBJ2-2; maybe TRBD1 (5 bases). This CDR3 contains 16 residues. Trimming cost V 1 base and J 0 bases, with 12 bases left between them. The germline CDR1 and CDR2 sequences are DFQATT and SNEGSKA (reference sequence). Here the CDR3 reads CSARGVQGTNTGELFF. DNA of the CDR3: TGCAGTGCTAGAGGCGTTCAGGGAACGAACACCGGGGAGCTGTTTTTT.

This clonotype has more than one count but fewer than ten. V and J are TRBV24-1 and TRBJ2-1; 11 nucleotides align to TRBD2. Germline loops: CDR1 KGHDR, CDR2 SFDVKD. Trimming at V came to 4 bases and at J to 11 bases, leaving 3 bases not matched to a gene. The CDR3 loop spans 13 amino acids. CDR3 region: CATSEGTSGKQFF. The DNA for the CDR3 is TGTGCCACCAGTGAGGGGACTAGCGGAAAGCAGTTCTTC.

The chain carries TRBV7-9 and TRBJ2-3; 7 bases are a match to TRBD1. V trimming: 3 bases; J trimming: 6 bases; junction bases outside the gene matches: 6. This CDR3 is built from 14 residues. In germline, CDR1 is SEHNR, CDR2 FQNEAQ (reference sequence). This chain's CDR3 is CASSFPGQHDTQYF. The CDR3 DNA follows: TGTGCCAGCAGCTTTCCGGGACAGCATGATACGCAGTATTTT.

The J gene is TRBJ1-6, the V gene TRBV11-2; D remains unclear. The CDR3 contains 13 residues. V shed 5 bases and J shed 6 bases, with 8 bases lying between them. CDR1 and CDR2 (germline): SGHAT, FQNNGV. CDR3 DNA: TGTGCCAGCAGCGTTTGGGGTAATTCACCCCTCCACTTT. As protein: CASSVWGNSPLHF. Combining the CDR3 with reference TRBV11-2 and TRBJ1-6 gives the whole variable domain EAGVAQSPRYKIIEKRQSVAFWCNPISGHATLYWYQQILGQGPKLLIQFQNNGVVDDSQLPKDRFSAERLKGVDSTLKIQPAKLEDSAVYLCASSVWGNSPLHFGNGTRLTVT.